This T cell receptor (beta chain) was sequenced during a study of T cell responses to AZD1222 COVID-19 vaccine. The table came from immunoSEQ multiplex PCR; TCRdb's copy has only in-frame clones and leaves some out. The sample holds roughly 28,000 clones, more than 85% seen once. The CDR3 loop spans 14 amino acids. This clone was picked up one time. The sequencing used peripheral blood, collected on day 0 of AZD1222 vaccination. The chain combines TRBV21-1 with TRBJ2-1; no check of the table's D call, TRBD1, against the DNA was made. TRBV21-1 is a recognized pseudogene. This receptor was identified in an adult in good health. CDR3 residues: CASDWTGADNEQFF. The CDR3 nucleotides read TGTGCCAGCGATTGGACAGGGGCAGACAATGAGCAGTTCTTC.